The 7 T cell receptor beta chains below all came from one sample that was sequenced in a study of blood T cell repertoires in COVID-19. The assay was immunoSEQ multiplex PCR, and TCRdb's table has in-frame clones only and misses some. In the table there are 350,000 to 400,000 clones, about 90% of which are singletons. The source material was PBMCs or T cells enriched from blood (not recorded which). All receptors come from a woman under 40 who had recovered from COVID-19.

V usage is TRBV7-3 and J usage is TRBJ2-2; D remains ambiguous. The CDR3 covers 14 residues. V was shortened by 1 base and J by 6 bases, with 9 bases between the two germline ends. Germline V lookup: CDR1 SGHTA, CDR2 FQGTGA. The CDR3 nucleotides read TGTGCCAGCAGCTTAAGGTCTATCCCCGGGGAGCTGTTTTTT. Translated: CASSLRSIPGELFF.

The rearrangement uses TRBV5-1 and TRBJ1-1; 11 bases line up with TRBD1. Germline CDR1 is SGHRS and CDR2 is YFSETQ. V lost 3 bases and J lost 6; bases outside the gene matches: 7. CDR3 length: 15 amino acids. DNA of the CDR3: TGCGCCAGCAGCTCGGTCGGACAGGGGGCACCTGAAGCTTTCTTT. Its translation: CASSSVGQGAPEAFF.

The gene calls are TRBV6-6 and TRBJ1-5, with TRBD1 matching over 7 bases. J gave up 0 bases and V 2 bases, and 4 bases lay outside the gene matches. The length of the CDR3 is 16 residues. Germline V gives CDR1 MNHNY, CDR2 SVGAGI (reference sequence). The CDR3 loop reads CASSYAGQVSNQPQHF. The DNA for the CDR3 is TGTGCCAGCAGTTACGCAGGACAGGTTAGCAATCAGCCCCAGCATTTT.

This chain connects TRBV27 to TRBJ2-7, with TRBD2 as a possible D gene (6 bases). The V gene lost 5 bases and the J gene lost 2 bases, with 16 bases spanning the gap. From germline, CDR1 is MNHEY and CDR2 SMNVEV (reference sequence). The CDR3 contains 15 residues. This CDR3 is CASSRGVAATYEQYF. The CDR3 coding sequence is TGTGCCAGCAGTCGGGGAGTAGCGGCCACCTACGAGCAGTACTTC.

The CDR3 sequence is CASSQRGQGNTEAFF. DNA for the CDR3: TGTGCCAGCAGCCAGAGGGGACAGGGCAACACTGAAGCTTTCTTT. The chain combines TRBV7-9 with TRBJ1-1, with TRBD1 identical over 9 bases. J gave up 2 bases and V 5 bases, and 6 bases lay outside the gene matches. The CDR3 loop spans 15 amino acids. Looked up from germline, CDR1 is SEHNR and CDR2 is FQNEAQ (reference sequence).

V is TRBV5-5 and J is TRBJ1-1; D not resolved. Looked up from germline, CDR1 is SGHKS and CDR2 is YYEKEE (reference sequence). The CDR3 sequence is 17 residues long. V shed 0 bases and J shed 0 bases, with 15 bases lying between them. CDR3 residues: CASSLGLVGDMNTEAFF. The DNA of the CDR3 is TGTGCCAGCAGCTTGGGTTTGGTCGGTGATATGAACACTGAAGCTTTCTTT.

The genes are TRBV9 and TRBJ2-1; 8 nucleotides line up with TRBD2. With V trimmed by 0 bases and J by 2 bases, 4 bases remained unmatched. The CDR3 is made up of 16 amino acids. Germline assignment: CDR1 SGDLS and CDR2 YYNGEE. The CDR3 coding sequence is TGTGCCAGCAGCGTAGGGGCGGGGGGCGCCTACAATGAGCAGTTCTTC. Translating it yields CASSVGAGGAYNEQFF.